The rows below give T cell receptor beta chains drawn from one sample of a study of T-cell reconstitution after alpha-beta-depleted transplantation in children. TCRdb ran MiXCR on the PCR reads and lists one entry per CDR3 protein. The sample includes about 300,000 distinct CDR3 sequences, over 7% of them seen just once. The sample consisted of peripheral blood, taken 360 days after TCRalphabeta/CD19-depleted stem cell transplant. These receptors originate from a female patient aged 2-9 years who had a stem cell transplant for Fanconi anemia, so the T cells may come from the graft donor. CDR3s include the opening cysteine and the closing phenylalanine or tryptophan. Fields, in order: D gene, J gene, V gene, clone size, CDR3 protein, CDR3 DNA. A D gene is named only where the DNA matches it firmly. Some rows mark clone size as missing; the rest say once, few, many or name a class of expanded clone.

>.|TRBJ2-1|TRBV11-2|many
CASSLVALEGDRYNEQFF
TGTGCCAGCAGCTTAGTGGCACTCGAGGGCGACCGCTACAATGAGCAGTTCTTC
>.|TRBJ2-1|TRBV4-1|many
CASSQRMTVNEQFF
TGCGCCAGCAGCCAACGAATGACAGTCAATGAGCAGTTCTTC
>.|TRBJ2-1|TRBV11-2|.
CASSKISGWGEQFF
TGTGCCAGCAGCAAAATTTCCGGGTGGGGTGAGCAGTTCTTC
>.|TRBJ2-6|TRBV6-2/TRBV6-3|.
CASSTGFGANVLTF
TGTGCCAGCAGTACAGGGTTTGGGGCCAACGTCCTGACTTTC
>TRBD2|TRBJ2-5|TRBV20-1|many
CSASFTSGEQETQYF
TGCAGTGCTAGTTTCACTAGCGGAGAACAAGAGACCCAGTACTTC
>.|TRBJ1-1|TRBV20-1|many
CSAIVGLGPDAFF
TGCAGTGCTATCGTGGGGTTGGGACCTGATGCTTTCTTT
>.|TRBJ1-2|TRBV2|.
CASTLVGTPRGYTF
TGTGCCAGCACCCTAGTCGGGACGCCGAGGGGCTACACCTTC
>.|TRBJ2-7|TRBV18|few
CASSPLPEGDEQYF
TGTGCCAGCTCACCCCTCCCGGAGGGTGACGAGCAGTACTTC
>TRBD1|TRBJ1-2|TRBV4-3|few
CASSHGQGTGAGYTF
TGCGCCAGCAGCCACGGACAGGGGACGGGCGCTGGCTACACCTTC
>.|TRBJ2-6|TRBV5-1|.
CASSGPTGRVSGANVLTF
TGCGCCAGCAGCGGCCCGACAGGGAGGGTCTCTGGGGCCAACGTCCTGACTTTC
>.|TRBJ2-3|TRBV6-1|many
CASSRTGVLSTDTQYF
TGTGCCAGCAGCCGGACCGGGGTTCTAAGCACAGATACGCAGTATTTT
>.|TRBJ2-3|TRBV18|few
CASSGTRTDTQYF
TGTGCCAGCTCCGGGACTCGCACAGATACGCAGTATTTT
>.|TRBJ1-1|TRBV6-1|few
CASLVRTIGVAFF
TGTGCCAGCCTGGTTAGGACCATCGGGGTCGCTTTCTTT
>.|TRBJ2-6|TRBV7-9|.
CASSLEGRANVLTF
TGTGCCAGCAGCTTAGAGGGACGGGCCAACGTCCTGACTTTC
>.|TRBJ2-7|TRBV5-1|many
CASSLAAGILSSYEQYF
TGCGCCAGCAGCTTGGCTGCCGGGATTCTCTCCTCCTACGAGCAGTACTTC
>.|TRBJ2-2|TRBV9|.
CASSVSASTGELFF
TGTGCCAGCAGCGTATCAGCTAGCACCGGGGAGCTGTTTTTT
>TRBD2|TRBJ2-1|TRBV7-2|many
CASSLQRGVLSEQFF
TGTGCCAGCAGCTTACAGCGGGGGGTCCTGAGTGAGCAGTTCTTC
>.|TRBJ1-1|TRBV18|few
CASSPLRGTEAFF
TGTGCCAGCTCACCACTTAGGGGAACTGAAGCTTTCTTT